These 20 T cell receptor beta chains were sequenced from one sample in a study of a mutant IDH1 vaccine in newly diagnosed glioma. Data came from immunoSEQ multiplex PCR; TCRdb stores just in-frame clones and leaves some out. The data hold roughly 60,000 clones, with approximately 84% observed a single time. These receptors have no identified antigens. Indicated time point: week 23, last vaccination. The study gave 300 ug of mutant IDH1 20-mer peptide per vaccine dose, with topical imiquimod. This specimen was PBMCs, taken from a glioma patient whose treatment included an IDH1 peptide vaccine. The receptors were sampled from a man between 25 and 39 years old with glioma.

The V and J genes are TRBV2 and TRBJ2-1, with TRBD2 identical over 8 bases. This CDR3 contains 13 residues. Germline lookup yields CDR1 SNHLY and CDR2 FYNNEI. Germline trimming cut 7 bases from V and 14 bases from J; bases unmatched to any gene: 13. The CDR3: CASKPRGGREEFF. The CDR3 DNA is TGTGCCAGCAAACCCCGGGGGGGGCGGGAGGAGTTCTTC.

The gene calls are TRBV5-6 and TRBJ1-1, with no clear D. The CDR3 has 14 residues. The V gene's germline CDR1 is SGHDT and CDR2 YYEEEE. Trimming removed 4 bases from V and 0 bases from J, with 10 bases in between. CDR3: CASSALILNTEAFF. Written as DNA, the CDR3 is TGTGCCAGCAGCGCCCTGATATTGAACACTGAAGCTTTCTTT.

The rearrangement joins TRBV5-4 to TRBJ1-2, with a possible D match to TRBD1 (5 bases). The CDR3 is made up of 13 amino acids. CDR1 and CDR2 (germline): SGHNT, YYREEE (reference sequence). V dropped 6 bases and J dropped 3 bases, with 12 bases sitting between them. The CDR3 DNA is TGTGCCAGCACCCCAGGGAGGGACTATGGCTACACCTTC. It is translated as CASTPGRDYGYTF. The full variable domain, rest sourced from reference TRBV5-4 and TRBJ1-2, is ETGVTQSPTHLIKTRGQQVTLRCSSQSGHNTVSWYQQALGQGPQFIFQYYREEENGRGNFPPRFSGLQFPNYSSELNVNALELDDSALYLCASTPGRDYGYTFGSGTRLTVV.

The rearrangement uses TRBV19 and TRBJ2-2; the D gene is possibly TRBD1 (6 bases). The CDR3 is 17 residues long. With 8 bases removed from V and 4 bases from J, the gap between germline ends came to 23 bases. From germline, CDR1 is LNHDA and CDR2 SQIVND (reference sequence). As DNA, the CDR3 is TGTGCCAGTCACCAGGACCTTACAGGGTTTCGCACCGGGGAGCTGTTTTTT. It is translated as CASHQDLTGFRTGELFF.

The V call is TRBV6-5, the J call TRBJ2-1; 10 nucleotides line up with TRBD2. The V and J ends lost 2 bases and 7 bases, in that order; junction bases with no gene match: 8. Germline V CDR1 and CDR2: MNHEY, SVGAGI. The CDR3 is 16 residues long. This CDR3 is CASSYRVASGGNEQFF. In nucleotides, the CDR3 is TGTGCCAGCAGTTACCGTGTCGCTAGCGGGGGTAATGAGCAGTTCTTC.

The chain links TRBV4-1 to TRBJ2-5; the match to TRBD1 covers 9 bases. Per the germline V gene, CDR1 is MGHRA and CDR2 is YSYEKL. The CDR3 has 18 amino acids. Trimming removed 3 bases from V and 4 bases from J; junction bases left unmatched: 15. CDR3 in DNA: TGCGCCAGCAGCCACCCGAGGGCACAGGGGGCATTGGGAGAGACCCAGTACTTC. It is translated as CASSHPRAQGALGETQYF.

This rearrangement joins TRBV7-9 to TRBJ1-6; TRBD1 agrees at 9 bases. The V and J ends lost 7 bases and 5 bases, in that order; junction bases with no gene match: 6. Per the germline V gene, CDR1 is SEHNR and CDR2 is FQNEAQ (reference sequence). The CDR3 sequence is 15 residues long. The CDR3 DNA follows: TGTGCCAGCACCCAGAGACAGGGGGATAATTCACCCCTCCACTTT. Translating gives CASTQRQGDNSPLHF.

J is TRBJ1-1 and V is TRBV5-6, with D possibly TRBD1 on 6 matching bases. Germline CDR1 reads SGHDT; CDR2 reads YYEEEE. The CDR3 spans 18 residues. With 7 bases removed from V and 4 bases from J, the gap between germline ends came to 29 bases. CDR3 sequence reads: CASGHKRGGVMGVTEAFF. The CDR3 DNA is TGTGCCAGCGGGCATAAGAGGGGGGGGGTAATGGGCGTCACTGAAGCTTTCTTT.

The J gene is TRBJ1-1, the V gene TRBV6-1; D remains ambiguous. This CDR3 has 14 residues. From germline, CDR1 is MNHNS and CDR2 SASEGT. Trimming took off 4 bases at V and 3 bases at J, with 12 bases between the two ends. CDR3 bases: TGTGCCAGCAGTGGAATTTCGAGGTACACTGAAGCTTTCTTT. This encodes CASSGISRYTEAFF.

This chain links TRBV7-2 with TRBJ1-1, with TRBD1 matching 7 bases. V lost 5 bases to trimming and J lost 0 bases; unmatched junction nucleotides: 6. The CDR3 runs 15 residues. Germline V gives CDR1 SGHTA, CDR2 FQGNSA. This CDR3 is CASSPPTGMNTEAFF. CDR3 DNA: TGTGCCAGCAGCCCGCCGACAGGGATGAACACTGAAGCTTTCTTT. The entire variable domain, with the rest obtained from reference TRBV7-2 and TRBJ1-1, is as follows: GAGVSQSPSNKVTEKGKDVELRCDPISGHTALYWYRQSLGQGLEFLIYFQGNSAPDKSGLPSDRFSAERTGGSVSTLTIQRTQQEDSAVYLCASSPPTGMNTEAFFGQGTRLTVV.

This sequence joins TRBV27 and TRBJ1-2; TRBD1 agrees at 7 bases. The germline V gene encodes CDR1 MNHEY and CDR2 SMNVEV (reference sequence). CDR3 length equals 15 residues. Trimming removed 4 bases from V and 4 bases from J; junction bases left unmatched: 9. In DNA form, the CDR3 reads TGTGCCAGCAGTTCCCGGGACAGAGGGAGCTATGGCTACACCTTC. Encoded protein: CASSSRDRGSYGYTF.

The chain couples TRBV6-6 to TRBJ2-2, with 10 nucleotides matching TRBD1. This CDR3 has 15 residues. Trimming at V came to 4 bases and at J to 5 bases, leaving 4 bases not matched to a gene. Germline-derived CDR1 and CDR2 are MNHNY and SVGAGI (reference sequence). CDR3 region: CASSSDRGMTGELFF. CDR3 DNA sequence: TGTGCCAGCAGTTCGGACAGGGGGATGACCGGGGAGCTGTTTTTT.

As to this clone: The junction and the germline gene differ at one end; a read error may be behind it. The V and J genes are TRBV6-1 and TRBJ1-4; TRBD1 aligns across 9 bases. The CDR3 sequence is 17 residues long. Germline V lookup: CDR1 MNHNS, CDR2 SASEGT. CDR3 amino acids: CASSDLIPFRQGERLFF. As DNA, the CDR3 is TGTGCCAGCAGTGATCTAATTCCCTTTCGACAGGGGGAAAGACTGTTTTTT.

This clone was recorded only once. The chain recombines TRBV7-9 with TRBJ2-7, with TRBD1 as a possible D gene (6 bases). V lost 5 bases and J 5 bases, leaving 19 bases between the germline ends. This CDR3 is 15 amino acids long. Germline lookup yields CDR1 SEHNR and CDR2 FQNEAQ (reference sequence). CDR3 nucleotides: TGTGCCAGCAGCAAAGGGTCGGACAGACGAAACGAGCAGTACTTC. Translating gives CASSKGSDRRNEQYF. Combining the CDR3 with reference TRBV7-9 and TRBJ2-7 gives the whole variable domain DTGVSQNPRHKITKRGQNVTFRCDPISEHNRLYWYRQTLGQGPEFLTYFQNEAQLEKSRLLSDRFSAERPKGSFSTLEIQRTEQGDSAMYLCASSKGSDRRNEQYFGPGTRLTVT.

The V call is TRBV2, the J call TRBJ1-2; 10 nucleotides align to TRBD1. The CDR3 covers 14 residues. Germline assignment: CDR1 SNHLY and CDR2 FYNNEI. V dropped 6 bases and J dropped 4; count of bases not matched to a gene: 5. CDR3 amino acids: CASRDGTGVYGYTF. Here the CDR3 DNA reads TGTGCCAGCAGGGATGGGACAGGGGTCTATGGCTACACCTTC.

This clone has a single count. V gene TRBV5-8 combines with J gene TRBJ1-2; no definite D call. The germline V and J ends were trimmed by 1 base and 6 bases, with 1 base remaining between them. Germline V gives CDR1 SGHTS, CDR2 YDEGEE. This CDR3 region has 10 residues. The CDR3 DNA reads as TGTGCCAGCAGCTTGAATGGCTACACCTTC. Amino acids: CASSLNGYTF. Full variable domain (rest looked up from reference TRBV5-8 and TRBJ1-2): EAGVTQSPTHLIKTRGQQATLRCSPISGHTSVYWYQQALGLGLQFLLWYDEGEERNRGNFPPRFSGRQFPNYSSELNVNALELEDSALYLCASSLNGYTFGSGTRLTVV.

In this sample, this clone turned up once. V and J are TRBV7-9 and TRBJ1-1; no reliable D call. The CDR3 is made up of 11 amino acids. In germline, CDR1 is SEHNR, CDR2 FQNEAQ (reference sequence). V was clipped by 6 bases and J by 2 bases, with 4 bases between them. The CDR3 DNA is TGTGCCAGCAGGCTTAACACTGAAGCTTTCTTT. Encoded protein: CASRLNTEAFF.

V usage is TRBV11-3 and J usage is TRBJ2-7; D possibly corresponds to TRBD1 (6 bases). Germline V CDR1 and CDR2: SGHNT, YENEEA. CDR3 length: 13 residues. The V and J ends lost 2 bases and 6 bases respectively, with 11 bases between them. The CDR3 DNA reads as TGTGCCAGCAGCTTACGCCAGGGGACCGAGCAGTACTTC. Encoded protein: CASSLRQGTEQYF.

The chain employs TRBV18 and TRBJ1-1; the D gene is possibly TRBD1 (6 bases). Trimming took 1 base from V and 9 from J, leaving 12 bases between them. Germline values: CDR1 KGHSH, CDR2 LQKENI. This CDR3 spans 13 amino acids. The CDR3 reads CASSPRSQGKAFF. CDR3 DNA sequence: TGTGCCAGCTCACCACGTTCCCAGGGGAAAGCTTTCTTT.

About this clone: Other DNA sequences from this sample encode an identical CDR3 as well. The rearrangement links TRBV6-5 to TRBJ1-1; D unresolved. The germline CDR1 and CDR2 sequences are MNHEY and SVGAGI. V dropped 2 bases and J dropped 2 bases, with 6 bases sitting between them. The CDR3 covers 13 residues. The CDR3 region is CASSYNQNTEAFF. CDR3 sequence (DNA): TGTGCCAGCAGTTACAACCAAAACACTGAAGCTTTCTTT.